Below are 18 T cell receptor beta chains sequenced from a single sample in a study of blood T cell repertoires in COVID-19 (dated by TCRdb to about 2020). The library was generated by the immunoSEQ multiplex PCR assay. TCRdb holds this immuneACCESS table with in-frame rearrangements only. Some clones are missing; in checked studies, unresolved V genes explain under half, and the rest has no known cause. The sample table records nearly 110,000 clones; around nine tenths of these occur just once. The ten largest clones capture around 1.2% of the sample. Sequenced sample: peripheral blood. Receptors were obtained from a woman between 25 and 40 years old with acute or convalescent COVID-19.

This chain uses TRBV7-6 with TRBJ1-3, with 8 bases aligning to TRBD1. The CDR3 consists of 16 residues. V shed 1 base and J 1 base; nucleotides not matched to a gene: 3. Germline V gene sequence: CDR1 SGHVS, CDR2 FNYEAQ. The CDR3 DNA reads as TGTGCCAGCAGCTTAGAACAGGGGGGATCTGGAAACACCATATATTTT. Translated, it gives CASSLEQGGSGNTIYF.

The rearrangement uses TRBV29-1 and TRBJ1-2, with D possibly matching TRBD1 (5 bases). V gave up 0 bases and J gave up 3 bases, with 14 bases separating them. Germline lookup yields CDR1 SQVTM and CDR2 ANQGSEA. This CDR3 contains 15 residues. DNA for the CDR3: TGCAGCGTTGAAGATCCCCGGGGGGAGTACTATGGCTACACCTTC. Amino acids: CSVEDPRGEYYGYTF.

The chain joins TRBV5-8 to TRBJ1-3; TRBD1 matches at 8 bases. Germline lookup yields CDR1 SGHTS and CDR2 YDEGEE. V dropped 2 bases and J dropped 0; count of bases not matched to a gene: 4. The CDR3 is 16 residues long. CDR3 bases: TGTGCCAGCAGCTTCCGACAGGGGAGCTCTGGAAACACCATATATTTT. It encodes CASSFRQGSSGNTIYF.

The V gene is TRBV13, the J gene TRBJ2-7; D gene ambiguous. V was clipped by 2 bases and J by 1 base, with 12 bases between them. Germline values: CDR1 PRHDT, CDR2 FYEKMQ (reference sequence). This CDR3 is 15 amino acids long. The CDR3, as DNA: TGTGCCAGCAGCTTACACGGGTATAATTCCTACGAGCAGTACTTC. It yields the protein CASSLHGYNSYEQYF.

V gene TRBV12-5 combines with J gene TRBJ1-6; 7 bases line up with TRBD1. Germline CDR1 is LGHNT and CDR2 is FRNRAP. Losses at the gene ends were 0 bases for V and 0 bases for J; bases not matched to a gene: 5. The CDR3 has 18 amino acids. CDR3: CASGLVASGGSYNSPLHF. CDR3 nucleotides: TGTGCTAGTGGTTTGGTAGCGTCAGGGGGCTCCTATAATTCACCCCTCCACTTT.

V and J are TRBV4-2 and TRBJ2-7, with D perhaps TRBD1 (6 bases). The germline CDR1 and CDR2 sequences are LGHNA and YNFKEQ. Trimming pared 4 bases from V and 3 bases from J, leaving 13 bases between. The CDR3 spans 14 residues. DNA for the CDR3: TGTGCCAGCAGCCCCAAGACAGGAGTCTACGAGCAGTACTTC. Translation: CASSPKTGVYEQYF.

The rearrangement joins TRBV9 to TRBJ2-1; a weak D match, TRBD1 (6 bases). Per the germline V gene, CDR1 is SGDLS and CDR2 is YYNGEE. The CDR3 is 14 amino acids. V lost 4 bases and J lost 8, with 16 bases in between. The CDR3 bases are TGTGCCAGCAGCTCCTACGACAGGCTGCATGAGCAGTTCTTC. Its protein product is CASSSYDRLHEQFF.

The chain joins TRBV6-6 to TRBJ2-7, with D perhaps TRBD1 (5 bases). This CDR3 is built from 16 residues. Between the trimmed V and J ends, which lost 2 bases and 1 base, there was a span of 15 bases. Germline CDR1 MNHNY, CDR2 SVGAGI (reference sequence). In nucleotides, the CDR3 is TGTGCCAGCAGTTACCCGAGAGTTAAGGGGTCCTACGAGCAGTACTTC. Protein sequence: CASSYPRVKGSYEQYF.

The chain links TRBV25-1 to TRBJ2-7; D may be TRBD2 (5 bases). Germline V lookup: CDR1 MGHDK, CDR2 SYGVNS. This CDR3 region has 15 residues. V was cut by 2 bases and J by 3 bases, with 14 bases left in between. The CDR3 is CASSEMGDPIYEQYF. DNA of the CDR3: TGTGCCAGCAGTGAAATGGGAGACCCCATCTACGAGCAGTACTTC.

This clone was detected a few times. The chain couples TRBV30 to TRBJ1-2; maybe TRBD1 (6 bases). V was cut by 3 bases and J by 2 bases, with 19 bases left in between. The CDR3 spans 16 residues. CDR1 and CDR2 (germline): GTSNPN, SVGIG (reference sequence). The CDR3 loop is CAWRRGSQQGNYGYTF. The CDR3 bases are TGTGCCTGGAGGAGGGGGTCCCAGCAGGGGAACTATGGCTACACCTTC. The full variable domain, completed using reference TRBV30 and TRBJ1-2, is SQTIHQWPATLVQPVGSPLSLECTVEGTSNPNLYWYRQAAGRGLQLLFYSVGIGQISSEVPQNLSASRPQDRQFILSSKKLLLSDSGFYLCAWRRGSQQGNYGYTFGSGTRLTVV.

The rearrangement uses TRBV19 and TRBJ2-3; D unresolved. Per germline, CDR1 LNHDA and CDR2 SQIVND (reference sequence). The CDR3 runs to 16 residues. The V end was cut by 6 bases, the J end by 2 bases, with 18 bases between. CDR3 residues: CASSSHRPTLTDTQYF. CDR3 nucleotide sequence: TGTGCCAGTAGCTCACACAGACCAACACTCACAGATACGCAGTATTTT.

This clone is a singleton in its sample. This rearrangement joins TRBV24-1 to TRBJ1-2; D gene ambiguous. The CDR3 spans 13 residues. V lost 3 bases and J lost 6, with 10 bases in between. Germline values: CDR1 KGHDR, CDR2 SFDVKD. In DNA form, the CDR3 reads TGTGCCACCAGTGATGGTATGTCGGATGGCTACACCTTC. Translating gives CATSDGMSDGYTF.

The rearrangement uses TRBV2 and TRBJ1-2, with TRBD1 as a possible D gene (5 bases). Looked up from germline, CDR1 is SNHLY and CDR2 is FYNNEI. The CDR3 loop spans 13 amino acids. With 7 bases removed from V and 5 bases from J, the gap between germline ends came to 14 bases. The CDR3 DNA is TGTGCCAGCAAGGTCGGGGGGGTATATGGCTACACCTTC. Translation: CASKVGGVYGYTF.

The chain links TRBV3-1 (or the pseudogene TRBV3-2) to TRBJ1-6; the D gene is possibly TRBD1 (5 bases). Germline V CDR1 and CDR2: LGHDT, YNNKEL (reference sequence). The CDR3 covers 14 residues. Deletions cut 5 bases from V and 4 bases from J, with 9 bases between. This chain's CDR3 is CASSSQGYNSPLHF. CDR3 nucleotide sequence: TGTGCCAGCAGCTCGCAGGGTTATAATTCACCCCTCCACTTT.

This clone was observed a single time. The J gene is TRBJ2-1, the V gene TRBV6-2 or TRBV6-3; D may be TRBD2 (5 bases). CDR3 length: 16 amino acids. V gave up 2 bases and J gave up 0 bases, with 11 bases separating them. CDR1 is MNHEY, CDR2 SVGEGT, per germline. The CDR3 DNA is TGTGCCAGCAGTTACATTGGCGGACTCTCCTACAATGAGCAGTTCTTC. This encodes CASSYIGGLSYNEQFF.

This CDR3 reads CASSLPGIETQYF. For the CDR3, the DNA is TGTGCCAGCAGTTTGCCGGGGATAGAGACCCAGTACTTC. This chain connects TRBV28 to TRBJ2-5; a possible D gene is TRBD2 (5 bases). V was trimmed by 3 bases and J by 4 bases, leaving 9 bases between them. CDR1 and CDR2 from the germline V gene are MDHEN and SYDVKM. The CDR3 covers 13 residues.

J is TRBJ1-1 and V is TRBV9, with D perhaps matching TRBD1 (6 bases). The CDR3 has 14 amino acids. V lost 3 bases and J lost 2, with 11 bases in between. Germline V gene data show CDR1 as SGDLS and CDR2 as YYNGEE. The CDR3 protein is CASSGGTSNTEAFF. The CDR3 nucleotides read TGTGCCAGCAGCGGTGGGACATCCAACACTGAAGCTTTCTTT.

The chain combines TRBV7-9 with TRBJ2-7; D might be TRBD1 (6 bases). In germline, CDR1 is SEHNR, CDR2 FQNEAQ (reference sequence). The V end was cut by 4 bases, the J end by 4 bases, with 26 bases between. This CDR3 is 18 amino acids long. Here the CDR3 reads CASSSTLSRGLLMYEQYF. CDR3 nucleotides: TGTGCCAGCAGCTCCACACTATCAAGGGGGTTGTTGATGTACGAGCAGTACTTC. Supplemented by reference TRBV7-9 and TRBJ2-7, the full variable domain reads DTGVSQNPRHKITKRGQNVTFRCDPISEHNRLYWYRQTLGQGPEFLTYFQNEAQLEKSRLLSDRFSAERPKGSFSTLEIQRTEQGDSAMYLCASSSTLSRGLLMYEQYFGPGTRLTVT.